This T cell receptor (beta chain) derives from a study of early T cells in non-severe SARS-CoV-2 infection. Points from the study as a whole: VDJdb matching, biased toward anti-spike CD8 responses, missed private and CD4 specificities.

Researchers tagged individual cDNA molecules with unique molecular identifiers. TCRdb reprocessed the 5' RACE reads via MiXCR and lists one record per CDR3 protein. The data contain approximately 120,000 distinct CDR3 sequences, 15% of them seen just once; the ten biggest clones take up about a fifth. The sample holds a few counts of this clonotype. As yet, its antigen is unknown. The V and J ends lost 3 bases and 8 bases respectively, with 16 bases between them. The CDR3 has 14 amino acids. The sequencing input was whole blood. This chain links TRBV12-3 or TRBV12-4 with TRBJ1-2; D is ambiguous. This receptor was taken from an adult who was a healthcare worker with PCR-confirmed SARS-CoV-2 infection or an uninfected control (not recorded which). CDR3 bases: TGTGCCAGCAGTTTGAGTCGGTCCGGCATGGGCTACACCTTC. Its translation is CASSLSRSGMGYTF.